A selection of T cell receptor beta chains follows, all from one sample in a study of T cell changes during pregnancy in multiple sclerosis. Clones were sequenced by immunoSEQ multiplex PCR, and TCRdb holds only the in-frame ones, with some missing. The data contain fewer than 50,000 clones, roughly 94% of them singletons. The source was CD8+ T cells from peripheral blood mononuclear cells, collected before pregnancy. These receptors were taken from a female donor with multiple sclerosis, enrolled in a pregnancy study. Each CDR3 is given with its conserved first and last residue. The D gene is left open where the match is weak. Some rows mark clone size as missing; the rest say once, few, many or name a class of expanded clone.

TRBJ1-1 | - | TRBV27 | - | CASSLSGRVEAFF | TGTGCCAGCAGTTTATCGGGCAGGGTTGAAGCTTTCTTT
TRBJ2-1 | - | TRBV4-1 | - | CASSQVRAGSYNEQFF | TGCGCCAGCAGCCAAGTGCGCGCAGGCTCCTACAATGAGCAGTTCTTC
TRBJ2-1 | - | TRBV19 | - | CASSTSDEQFF | TGTGCCAGTAGTACTAGTGATGAGCAGTTCTTC
TRBJ1-2 | - | TRBV29-1 | - | CSVTGTPIYGYTF | TGCAGCGTTACCGGGACTCCCATCTATGGCTACACCTTC
TRBJ1-2 | - | TRBV9 | - | CASSAWTGHNYGYTF | TGTGCCAGCAGCGCCTGGACGGGACACAACTATGGCTACACCTTC
TRBJ2-7 | TRBD2 | TRBV28 | - | CASSPSGSGITYEQYF | TGTGCCAGCAGTCCCTCTGGAAGCGGGATTACCTACGAGCAGTACTTC
TRBJ1-2 | - | TRBV4-1 | - | CASSGEGGEANYGYTF | TGCGCCAGCAGCGGTGAGGGAGGGGAGGCTAACTATGGCTACACCTTC
TRBJ1-2 | - | TRBV4-1 | - | CASSQEGGSRGIPNYGYTF | TGCGCCAGCAGCCAAGAGGGGGGGTCCCGCGGAATCCCTAACTATGGCTACACCTTC
TRBJ2-7 | - | TRBV7-9 | once | CASNPIVGGSYEQYF | TGTGCCAGCAACCCGATCGTCGGGGGATCCTACGAGCAGTACTTC
TRBJ2-7 | TRBD1 | TRBV19 | - | CATGQGQGEQYF | TGTGCCACAGGACAGGGGCAGGGTGAGCAGTACTTC
TRBJ2-3 | TRBD1 | TRBV11-2 | - | CASSLGLDRPTDTQYF | TGTGCCAGCAGCTTAGGTTTGGACAGGCCCACAGATACGCAGTATTTT
TRBJ1-1 | - | TRBV27 | - | CASSYGQNTEAFF | TGTGCCAGCAGCTACGGACAGAACACTGAAGCTTTCTTT
TRBJ2-6 | TRBD1 | TRBV9 | once | CASSDPTGLRRSGANVLTF | TGTGCCAGCAGCGACCCGACAGGGCTCAGGCGCTCCGGGGCCAACGTCCTGACTTTC
TRBJ2-2 | TRBD1 | TRBV19 | - | CASRTGGTGELFF | TGTGCCAGTAGGACAGGGGGCACCGGGGAGCTGTTTTTT
TRBJ2-7 | TRBD1 | TRBV5-4 | - | CASSPVGTGYYEQYF | TGTGCCAGCAGCCCTGTAGGGACAGGATACTACGAGCAGTACTTC
TRBJ1-2 | - | TRBV27 | - | CASSLRGSLDYGYTF | TGTGCCAGCAGTTTAAGGGGGAGTCTGGACTATGGCTACACCTTC
TRBJ2-5 | - | TRBV7-7 | - | CASSLEGQIQETQYF | TGTGCCAGCAGCTTAGAAGGACAGATCCAAGAGACCCAGTACTTC
TRBJ2-7 | - | TRBV19 | - | CASSERFGSYEQYF | TGTGCCAGTAGCGAAAGGTTTGGGAGCTACGAGCAGTACTTC
TRBJ2-7 | TRBD1 | TRBV29-1 | - | CSVGTGVIDEQYF | TGCAGCGTTGGGACAGGGGTTATCGACGAGCAGTACTTC
TRBJ1-5 | - | TRBV5-1 | - | CASWGGGNQPQHF | TGCGCCAGTTGGGGGGGTGGAAATCAGCCCCAGCATTTT
TRBJ2-7 | - | TRBV29-1 | - | CSVVSLVWEQYF | TGCAGCGTTGTTAGTTTGGTTTGGGAGCAGTACTTC
TRBJ2-1 | TRBD2 | TRBV4-1 | - | CASSQVGLAGNEQFF | TGCGCCAGCAGCCAAGTAGGGCTAGCGGGAAATGAGCAGTTCTTC
TRBJ2-1 | - | TRBV21-1 | - | CASSTSFLAGGPYEQFF | TGTGCCAGCAGCACATCTTTCCTAGCGGGAGGGCCCTATGAGCAGTTCTTC
TRBJ2-2 | - | TRBV27 | - | CASATGPGELFF | TGTGCCAGCGCTACAGGACCCGGGGAGCTGTTTTTT
TRBJ2-2 | - | TRBV9 | few | CASRPPGLGPGELFF | TGTGCCAGCAGACCTCCGGGGTTAGGGCCCGGGGAGCTGTTTTTT
TRBJ2-7 | - | TRBV6-1 | - | CASSEALSQTYEQYF | TGTGCCAGCAGTGAAGCCCTAAGTCAAACCTACGAGCAGTACTTC
TRBJ2-7 | - | TRBV30 | - | CAWSVQPDYEQYF | TGTGCCTGGAGTGTACAACCAGACTACGAGCAGTACTTC
TRBJ1-2 | TRBD1 | TRBV9 | - | CASSGGQGGNYGYTF | TGTGCCAGCAGCGGGGGACAGGGAGGAAACTATGGCTACACCTTC
TRBJ1-1 | - | TRBV19 | - | CASSIGAEAFF | TGTGCCAGTAGTATCGGGGCTGAAGCTTTCTTT
TRBJ1-2 | - | TRBV30 | - | CAWSDGQSYGGYTF | TGTGCCTGGAGTGACGGACAGTCCTATGGTGGCTACACCTTC